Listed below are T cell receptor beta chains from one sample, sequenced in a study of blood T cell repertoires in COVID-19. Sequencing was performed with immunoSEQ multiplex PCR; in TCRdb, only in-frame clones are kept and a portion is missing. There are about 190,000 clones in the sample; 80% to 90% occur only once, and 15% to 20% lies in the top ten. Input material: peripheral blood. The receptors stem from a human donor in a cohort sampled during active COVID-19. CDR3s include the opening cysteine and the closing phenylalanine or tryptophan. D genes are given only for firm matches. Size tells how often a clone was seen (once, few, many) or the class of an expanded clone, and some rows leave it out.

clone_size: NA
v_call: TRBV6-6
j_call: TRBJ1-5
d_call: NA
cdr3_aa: CASSYSGQPNQPQHF
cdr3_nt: TGTGCCAGCAGTTACTCCGGACAGCCAAATCAGCCCCAGCATTTT

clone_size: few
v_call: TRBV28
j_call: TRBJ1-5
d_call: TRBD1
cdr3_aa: CASSLPGGSNQPQHF
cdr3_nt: TGTGCCAGCAGTTTACCAGGGGGAAGCAATCAGCCCCAGCATTTT

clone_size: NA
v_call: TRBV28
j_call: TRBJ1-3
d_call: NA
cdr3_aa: CASSTIPGSGTSGNTIYF
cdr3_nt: TGTGCCAGCAGTACCATCCCGGGGTCCGGTACCTCTGGAAACACCATATATTTT

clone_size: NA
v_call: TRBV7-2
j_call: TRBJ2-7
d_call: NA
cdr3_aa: CASSRYFGTGYEQYF
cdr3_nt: TGTGCCAGCAGCCGGTACTTTGGGACTGGTTACGAGCAGTACTTC

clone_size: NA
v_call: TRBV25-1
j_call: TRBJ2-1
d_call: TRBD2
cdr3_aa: CASSDGRKFF
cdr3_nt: TGTGCCAGCAGTGACGGGAGGAAGTTCTTC

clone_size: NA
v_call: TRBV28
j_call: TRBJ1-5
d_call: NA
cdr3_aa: CASSYSGARLQPQHF
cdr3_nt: TGTGCCAGCAGTTATTCAGGGGCCCGGCTTCAGCCCCAGCATTTT

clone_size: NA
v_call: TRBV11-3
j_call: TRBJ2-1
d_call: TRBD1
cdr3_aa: CASSLGQGNEQFF
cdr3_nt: TGTGCCAGCAGCTTAGGACAGGGGAATGAGCAGTTCTTC

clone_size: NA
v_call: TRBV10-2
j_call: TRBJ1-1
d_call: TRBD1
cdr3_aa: CASRIHRGRGKHENTEAFF
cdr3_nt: TGCGCCAGCAGAATACACAGGGGTCGGGGGAAGCATGAGAACACTGAAGCTTTCTTT

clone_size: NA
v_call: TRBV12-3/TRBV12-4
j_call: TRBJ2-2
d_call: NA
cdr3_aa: CASSSRGTGELFF
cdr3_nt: TGTGCCAGCAGTTCCCGGGGGACCGGGGAGCTGTTTTTT

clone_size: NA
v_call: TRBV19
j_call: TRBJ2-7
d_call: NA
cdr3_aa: CASSPIGGGLSYEQYF
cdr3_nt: TGTGCCAGTAGTCCCATTGGGGGAGGTCTCTCCTACGAGCAGTACTTC

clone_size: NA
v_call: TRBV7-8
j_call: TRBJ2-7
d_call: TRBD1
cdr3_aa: CASSFGTDSYEQYF
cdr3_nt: TGTGCCAGCAGCTTCGGGACAGATAGTTACGAGCAGTACTTC

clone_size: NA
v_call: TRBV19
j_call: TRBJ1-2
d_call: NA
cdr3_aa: CASSIGPPQFYNGYTF
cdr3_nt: TGTGCCAGTAGTATAGGCCCGCCACAGTTCTACAATGGCTACACCTTC

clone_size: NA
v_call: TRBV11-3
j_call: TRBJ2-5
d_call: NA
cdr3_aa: CASSYRRGETQYF
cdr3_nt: TGTGCCAGCAGCTACAGGAGGGGCGAGACCCAGTACTTC

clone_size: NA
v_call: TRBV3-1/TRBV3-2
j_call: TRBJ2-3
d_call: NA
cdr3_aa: CASSLISTDTQYF
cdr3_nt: TGTGCCAGCAGCCTAATTTCCACAGATACGCAGTATTTT

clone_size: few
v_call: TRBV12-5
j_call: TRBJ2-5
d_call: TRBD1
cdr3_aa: CASGLGRQGETQYF
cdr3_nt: TGTGCTAGTGGTTTGGGCCGACAGGGAGAGACCCAGTACTTC